The T cell receptor beta chain described here comes from a study of preoperative IRX-2 immunotherapy in early breast cancer. Using immunoSEQ multiplex PCR, the repertoire was profiled, and TCRdb retains in-frame clones only, with some absent. Here the sample spans some 5,000 clones, less than 70% being singletons. The treatment denotes: preoperative locoregional IRX-2 cytokine immunotherapy. Patients received preoperative, locoregional IRX-2 cytokine immunotherapy in a phase Ib study. By frequency in the sample, this clone is medium-sized. The sequence was obtained from a human donor with breast cancer. Sequencing used tumor tissue, obtained before IRX-2 immunotherapy.

This chain's CDR3 is CASTPSGGYEQYF. The DNA for the CDR3 is TGTGCCAGCACGCCCAGCGGGGGCTACGAGCAGTACTTC. V and J are TRBV6-8 and TRBJ2-7; 8 bases fit TRBD2. There are 13 residues in the CDR3. The germline CDR1 and CDR2 sequences are MNHGY and SAAAGT. V gave up 7 bases and J gave up 3 bases; unmatched junction bases: 5.